The rows below give T cell receptor beta chains drawn from one sample of a study of shared clonotypes between healthy human individuals. Produced via immunoSEQ multiplex PCR; TCRdb's table is partial and in-frame only. This table holds 550,000 to 850,000 clones, roughly 72% found once. The specimen sequenced was memory CD4+ T cells sorted from blood. The receptors derive from a woman aged 30 to 39 in good health. Each CDR3 is given with its conserved first and last residue.

v_call | cdr3_aa
TRBV30 | CAWSSGAGGSGRDSEQYF
TRBV29-1 | CSVSQGASTEAFF
TRBV5-4 | CASSFREETQYF
TRBV5-1 | CASSLGGGTAQYF
TRBV6-1 | CASRGLAVYEQYF
TRBV6-4 | CASSDSGGSHEQFF
TRBV28 | CASSLWSPPEGQEDTGELFF
TRBV2 | CASSRVIPPSTGELFF
TRBV15 | CATSRTKNNEQFF
TRBV28 | CASSAQGRVGTEAFF
TRBV6-6 | CASSYSSWNTEAFF
TRBV6-6 | CASSLRSSGANVLTF
TRBV4-1 | CASSQIPYLGRRINSPLHF
TRBV5-5 | CASSLVRGFNEKLFF
TRBV29-1 | CSVGSGSSYNEQFF
TRBV5-1 | CASSLGVGFETQYF
TRBV7-8 | CASSRQGQANQPQHF
TRBV4-1 | CASSQAVRVAGGNTIYF
TRBV28 | CASRPLDQLNQPQHF
TRBV14 | CASSRGTGAGKQYF
TRBV5-1 | CASSLGNPGQTYNEQFF
TRBV28 | CATKRLHEQYF
TRBV28 | CASREGTDTQYF
TRBV6-5 | CASSSGRELYEQYF
TRBV27 | CASHDTGGYEQYF
TRBV18 | CASSLLMTGTNTGELFF
TRBV27 | CASSSRTGKNSGNTIYF
TRBV7-2 | CASSLGTGVEKLFF
TRBV18 | CASSPPKSAQETQYF
TRBV28 | CASTPHRANTEAFF
TRBV10-1 | CASSEIQAGSNEQFF
TRBV28 | CASSLGFPQETQYF
TRBV7-9 | CASSSEDTQYF
TRBV28 | CASSLTPTNEKLFF
TRBV14 | CASSRLSQETQYF
TRBV18 | CASSLGQLNTEAFF
TRBV4-1 | CASSQRVTSGVSSYNEQFF
TRBV5-1 | CASRPGADYGYTF
TRBV21-1 | CASSPAGNTEAFF
TRBV5-4 | CASSPGGADEQFF
TRBV7-9 | CASSLGTVNEKLFF
TRBV5-1 | CATKTGPSVYEQYF
TRBV2 | CASSRGFSYEQYF
TRBV29-1 | CSVGRQTQETQYF
TRBV7-9 | CASSPRTGLNTEAFF
TRBV5-1 | CASSIVGDTQYF
TRBV6-5 | CASSPWPSYNEQFF
TRBV6-1 | CASSLGTETQYF
TRBV28 | CASSLDSYGYTF
TRBV27 | CASQGQTNEAFF
TRBV14 | CVSSQERRAMDEQYF